This T cell receptor (beta chain) was identified in a study of T cell repertoires in cytomegalovirus infection. As for the study in general: A matching HLA type, together with CMV infection, was signaled by public TCR beta signatures. Study-wide findings and caveats: The cumulative frequency of public TCR beta families distinguished individuals who carried CMV together with the relevant HLA. Clonotype analysis showed dominance of the ex vivo response by HLA-C-restricted CMV-specific TCR beta clonotypes.

MiXCR was run by TCRdb on the reads, yielding one entry per CDR3 protein. This table holds 200,000 or so distinct CDR3 sequences, approximately 20% found once. The CDR3 consists of 15 residues. Trimming cost V 6 bases and J 3 bases; bases outside gene matches: 6. With regard to this clonotype: Its matching antigen is unknown.

This TCR was sampled from a human donor in good health (CMV status not recorded). Some clones in this sample may be carry-over from other donors' samples. V is TRBV12-3 or TRBV12-4 and J is TRBJ1-3; 9 nucleotides align to TRBD1. Source material: PBMCs. The CDR3 DNA reads as TGTGCCAGCAGCGAGGGACAGGGTAGTGGAAACACCATATATTTT. Amino acids: CASSEGQGSGNTIYF.